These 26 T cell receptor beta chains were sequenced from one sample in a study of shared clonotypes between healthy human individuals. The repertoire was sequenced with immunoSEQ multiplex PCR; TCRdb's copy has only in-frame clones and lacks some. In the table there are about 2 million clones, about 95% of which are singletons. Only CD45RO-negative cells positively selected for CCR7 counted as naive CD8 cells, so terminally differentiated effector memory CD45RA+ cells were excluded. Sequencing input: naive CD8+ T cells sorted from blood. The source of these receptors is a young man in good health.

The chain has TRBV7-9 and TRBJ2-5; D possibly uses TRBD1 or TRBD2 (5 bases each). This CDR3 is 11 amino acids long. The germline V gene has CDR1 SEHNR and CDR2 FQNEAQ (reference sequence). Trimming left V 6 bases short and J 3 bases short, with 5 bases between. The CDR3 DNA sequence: TGTGCCAGCAGGGGGGAAGAGACCCAGTACTTC. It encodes CASRGEETQYF.

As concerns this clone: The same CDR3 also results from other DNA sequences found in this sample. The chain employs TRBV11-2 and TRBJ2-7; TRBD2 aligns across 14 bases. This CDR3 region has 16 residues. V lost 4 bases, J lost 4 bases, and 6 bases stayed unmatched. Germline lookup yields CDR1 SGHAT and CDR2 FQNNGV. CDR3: CASSSPGTSGSYEQYF. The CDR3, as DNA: TGTGCCAGCAGCTCCCCCGGGACTAGCGGGAGTTACGAGCAGTACTTC.

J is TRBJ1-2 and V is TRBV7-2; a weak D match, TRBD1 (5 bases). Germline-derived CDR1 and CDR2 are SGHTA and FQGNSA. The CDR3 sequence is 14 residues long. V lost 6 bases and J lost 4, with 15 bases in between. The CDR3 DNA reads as TGTGCCAGCAGTCTCCTGACAGAAAGCTATGGCTACACCTTC. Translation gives CASSLLTESYGYTF. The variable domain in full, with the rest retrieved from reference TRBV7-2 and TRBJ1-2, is GAGVSQSPSNKVTEKGKDVELRCDPISGHTALYWYRQSLGQGLEFLIYFQGNSAPDKSGLPSDRFSAERTGGSVSTLTIQRTQQEDSAVYLCASSLLTESYGYTFGSGTRLTVV.

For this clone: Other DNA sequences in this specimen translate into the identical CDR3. The CDR3 bases are TGTGCCAGCAATAACAGGGGTCCCTACGAGCAGTACTTC. Encoded protein: CASNNRGPYEQYF. This chain joins TRBV6-1 and TRBJ2-7; 7 positions agree with TRBD1. This CDR3 has 13 residues. Germline lookup yields CDR1 MNHNS and CDR2 SASEGT. V shed 7 bases and J 2 bases; nucleotides not matched to a gene: 5.

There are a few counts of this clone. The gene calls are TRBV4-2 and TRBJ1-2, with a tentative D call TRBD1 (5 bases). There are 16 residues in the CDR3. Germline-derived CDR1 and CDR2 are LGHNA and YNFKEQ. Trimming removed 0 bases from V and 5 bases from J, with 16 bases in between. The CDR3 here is CASSQDVRGTGYGYTF. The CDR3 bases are TGTGCCAGCAGCCAAGATGTCCGGGGGACGGGGTATGGCTACACCTTC.

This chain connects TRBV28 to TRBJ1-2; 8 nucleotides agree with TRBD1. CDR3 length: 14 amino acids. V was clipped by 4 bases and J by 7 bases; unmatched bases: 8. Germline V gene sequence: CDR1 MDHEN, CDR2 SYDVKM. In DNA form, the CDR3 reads TGTGCCAGCAGTTCTCTTCGGACAGGGCCTGGCTACACCTTC. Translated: CASSSLRTGPGYTF.

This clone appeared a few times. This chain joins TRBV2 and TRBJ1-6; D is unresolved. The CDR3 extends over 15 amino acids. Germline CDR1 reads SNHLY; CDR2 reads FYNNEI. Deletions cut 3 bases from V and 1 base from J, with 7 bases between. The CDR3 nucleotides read TGTGCCAGCAGTGATGCGGGGTCCTATAATTCACCCCTCCACTTT. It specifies CASSDAGSYNSPLHF.

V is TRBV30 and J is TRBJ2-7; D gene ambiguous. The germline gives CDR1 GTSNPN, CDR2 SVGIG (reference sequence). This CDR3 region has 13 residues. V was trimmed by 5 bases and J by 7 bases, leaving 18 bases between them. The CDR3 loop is CAWEPVGPGEQYF. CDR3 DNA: TGTGCCTGGGAGCCAGTGGGCCCCGGGGAGCAGTACTTC.

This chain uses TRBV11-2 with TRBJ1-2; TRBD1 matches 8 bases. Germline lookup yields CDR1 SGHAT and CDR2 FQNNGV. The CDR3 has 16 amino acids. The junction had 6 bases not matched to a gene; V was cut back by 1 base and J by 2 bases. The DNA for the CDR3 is TGTGCCAGCAGCTTAGGGTCAGGGGGCGTCAACTATGGCTACACCTTC. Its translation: CASSLGSGGVNYGYTF. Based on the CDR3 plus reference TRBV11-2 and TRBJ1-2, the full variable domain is EAGVAQSPRYKIIEKRQSVAFWCNPISGHATLYWYQQILGQGPKLLIQFQNNGVVDDSQLPKDRFSAERLKGVDSTLKIQPAKLEDSAVYLCASSLGSGGVNYGYTFGSGTRLTVV.

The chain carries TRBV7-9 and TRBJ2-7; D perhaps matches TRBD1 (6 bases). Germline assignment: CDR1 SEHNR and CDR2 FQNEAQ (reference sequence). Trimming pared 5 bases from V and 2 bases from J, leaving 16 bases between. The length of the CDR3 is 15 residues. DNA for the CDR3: TGTGCCAGCAGCCTAACCGACAGGTTACCCTACGAGCAGTACTTC. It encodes CASSLTDRLPYEQYF.

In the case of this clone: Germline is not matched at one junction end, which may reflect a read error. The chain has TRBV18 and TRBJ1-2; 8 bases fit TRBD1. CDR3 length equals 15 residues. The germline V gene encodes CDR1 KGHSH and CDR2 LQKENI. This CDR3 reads CAGSSQGAANYGYTF. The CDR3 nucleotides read TGTGCCGGCTCTTCCCAGGGGGCAGCTAACTATGGCTACACCTTC.

In DNA form, the CDR3 reads TGTGCCAGTACCGGCCGGGACACCTACGAGCAGTACTTC. Protein: CASTGRDTYEQYF. The chain uses TRBV19 and TRBJ2-7; a possible D gene is TRBD1 (6 bases). CDR1 is LNHDA and CDR2 is SQIVND in the germline V gene (reference sequence). The V and J ends lost 7 bases and 2 bases respectively, with 12 bases between them. CDR3 size: 13 residues.

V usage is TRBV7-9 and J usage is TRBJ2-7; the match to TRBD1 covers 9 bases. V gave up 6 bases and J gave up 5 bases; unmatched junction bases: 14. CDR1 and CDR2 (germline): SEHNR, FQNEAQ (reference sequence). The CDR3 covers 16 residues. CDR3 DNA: TGTGCCAGCAGATCTAGGGTCGGGACAGGGTACGACGAGCAGTACTTC. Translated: CASRSRVGTGYDEQYF.

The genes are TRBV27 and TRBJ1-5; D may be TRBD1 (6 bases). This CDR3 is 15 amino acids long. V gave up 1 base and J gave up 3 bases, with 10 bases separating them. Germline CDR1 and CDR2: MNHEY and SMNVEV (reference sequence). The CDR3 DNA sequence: TGTGCCAGCAGTTTATGGGGGGGGGCCAATCAGCCCCAGCATTTT. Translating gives CASSLWGGANQPQHF.

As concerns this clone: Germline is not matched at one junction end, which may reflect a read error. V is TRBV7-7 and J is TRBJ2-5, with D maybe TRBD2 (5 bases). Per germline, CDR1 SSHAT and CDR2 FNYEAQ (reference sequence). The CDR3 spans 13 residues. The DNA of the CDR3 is TGTGCTAGCAGCTTATCACATGGAGGGACCCAGTACTTC. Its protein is CASSLSHGGTQYF.

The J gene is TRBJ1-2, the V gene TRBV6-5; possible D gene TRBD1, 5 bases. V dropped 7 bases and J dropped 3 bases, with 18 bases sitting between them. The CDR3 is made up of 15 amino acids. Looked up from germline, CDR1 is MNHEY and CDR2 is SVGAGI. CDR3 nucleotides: TGTGCCAGCACCGAATACCCGACAGTTGACTATGGCTACACCTTC. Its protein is CASTEYPTVDYGYTF.

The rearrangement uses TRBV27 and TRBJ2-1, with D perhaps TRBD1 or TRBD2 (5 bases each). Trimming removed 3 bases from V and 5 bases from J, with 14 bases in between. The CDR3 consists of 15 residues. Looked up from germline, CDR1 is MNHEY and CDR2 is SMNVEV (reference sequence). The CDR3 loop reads CASSFGGSYNNEQFF. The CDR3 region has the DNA TGTGCCAGCAGTTTTGGGGGTTCCTACAACAATGAGCAGTTCTTC.

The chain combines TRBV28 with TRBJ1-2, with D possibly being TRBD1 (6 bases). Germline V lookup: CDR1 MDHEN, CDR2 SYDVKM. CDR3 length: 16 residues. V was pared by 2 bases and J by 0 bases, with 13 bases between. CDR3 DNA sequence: TGTGCCAGCAGTTTACCAAGGACAGCCTCTAACTATGGCTACACCTTC. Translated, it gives CASSLPRTASNYGYTF.

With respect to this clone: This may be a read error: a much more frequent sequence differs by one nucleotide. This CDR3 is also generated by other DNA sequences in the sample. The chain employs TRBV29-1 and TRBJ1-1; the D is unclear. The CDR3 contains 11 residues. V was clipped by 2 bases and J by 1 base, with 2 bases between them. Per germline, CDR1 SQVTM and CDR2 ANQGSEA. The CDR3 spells CSVERNTEAFF. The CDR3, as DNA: TGCAGCGTTGAAAGGAACACTGAAGCTTTCTTT.

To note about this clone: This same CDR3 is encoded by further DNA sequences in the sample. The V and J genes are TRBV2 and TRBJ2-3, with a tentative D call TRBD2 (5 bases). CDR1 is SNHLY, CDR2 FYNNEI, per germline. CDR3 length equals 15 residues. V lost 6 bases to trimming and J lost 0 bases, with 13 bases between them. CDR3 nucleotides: TGTGCCAGCAGCCTCGGACTTACTAGCACAGATACGCAGTATTTT. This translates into CASSLGLTSTDTQYF.

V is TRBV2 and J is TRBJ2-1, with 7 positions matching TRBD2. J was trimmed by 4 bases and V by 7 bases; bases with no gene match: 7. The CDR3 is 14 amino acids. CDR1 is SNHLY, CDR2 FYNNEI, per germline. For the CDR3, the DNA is TGTGCCAGCAAGGGGCTAGCGGAGTACAATGAGCAGTTCTTC. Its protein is CASKGLAEYNEQFF.

For the CDR3, the DNA is TGCAGCGTTGAAGGGGTCCAAACACCGAGCTCCTACAATGAGCAGTTCTTC. Translation: CSVEGVQTPSSYNEQFF. The chain couples TRBV29-1 to TRBJ2-1; D gene uncertain. Germline V gene data show CDR1 as SQVTM and CDR2 as ANQGSEA. The CDR3 extends over 17 amino acids. V was trimmed by 1 base and J by 0 bases, leaving 16 bases between them.

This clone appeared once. CDR3: CASSSEGQVLEQYF. The CDR3 nucleotides are TGTGCCAGCAGCTCAGAGGGACAGGTGCTCGAGCAGTACTTC. The genes are TRBV7-9 and TRBJ2-7; TRBD1 matches at 8 bases. The CDR3 runs to 14 residues. From germline, CDR1 is SEHNR and CDR2 FQNEAQ (reference sequence). Trimming removed 4 bases from V and 6 bases from J; junction bases left unmatched: 8.

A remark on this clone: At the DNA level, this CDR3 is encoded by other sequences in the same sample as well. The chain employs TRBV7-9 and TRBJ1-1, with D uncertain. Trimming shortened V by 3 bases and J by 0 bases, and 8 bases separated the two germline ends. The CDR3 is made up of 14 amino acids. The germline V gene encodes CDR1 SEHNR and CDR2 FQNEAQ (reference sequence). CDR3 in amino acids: CASSLGSMNTEAFF. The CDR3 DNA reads TGTGCCAGCAGCTTGGGCAGCATGAACACTGAAGCTTTCTTT.

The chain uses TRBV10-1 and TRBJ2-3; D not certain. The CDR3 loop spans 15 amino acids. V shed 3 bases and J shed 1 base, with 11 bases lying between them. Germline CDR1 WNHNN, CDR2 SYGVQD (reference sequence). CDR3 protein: CASSDLASGTDTQYF. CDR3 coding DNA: TGCGCCAGCAGTGATTTAGCCAGTGGCACAGATACGCAGTATTTT.

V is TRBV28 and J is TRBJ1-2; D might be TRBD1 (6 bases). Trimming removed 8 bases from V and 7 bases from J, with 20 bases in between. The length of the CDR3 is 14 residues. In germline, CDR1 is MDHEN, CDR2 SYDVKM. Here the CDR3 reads CASHDQNRETGYTF. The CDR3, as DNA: TGTGCCAGCCACGATCAGAACAGGGAGACTGGCTACACCTTC.